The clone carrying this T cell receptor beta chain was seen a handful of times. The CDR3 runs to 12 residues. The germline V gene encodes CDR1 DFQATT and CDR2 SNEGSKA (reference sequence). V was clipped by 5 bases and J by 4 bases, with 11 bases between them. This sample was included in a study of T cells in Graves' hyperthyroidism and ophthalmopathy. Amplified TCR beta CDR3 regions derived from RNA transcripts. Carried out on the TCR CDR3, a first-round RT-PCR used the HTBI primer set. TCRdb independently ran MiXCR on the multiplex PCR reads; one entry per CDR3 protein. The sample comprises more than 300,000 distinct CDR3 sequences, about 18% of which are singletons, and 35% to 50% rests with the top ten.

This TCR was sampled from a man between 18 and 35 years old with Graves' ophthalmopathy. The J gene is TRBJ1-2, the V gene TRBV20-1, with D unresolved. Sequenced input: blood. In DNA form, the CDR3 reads TGCAGTGCTCCCCCGACGGGCTATGGCTACACCTTC. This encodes CSAPPTGYGYTF.